The 18 T cell receptor beta chains below were found in one sample sequenced in a study of shared clonotypes between healthy human individuals. Sequenced by immunoSEQ multiplex PCR; TCRdb stores in-frame clones only, minus some. The table includes about 580,000 clones, 98% detected once. Terminally differentiated effector memory CD45RA+ cells were excluded by CCR7 positive selection of CD45RO-negative cells. The sequenced sample was naive CD8+ T cells sorted from blood. The origin of the receptors is a young man in good health.

The chain has TRBV28 and TRBJ2-2; 8 bases agree with TRBD1. This CDR3 spans 14 amino acids. V trimming: 3 bases; J trimming: 4 bases; junction bases outside the gene matches: 1. Germline V gives CDR1 MDHEN, CDR2 SYDVKM. CDR3 nucleotides: TGTGCCAGCAGTTTGACAGGGGCCACCGGGGAGCTGTTTTTT. Protein sequence: CASSLTGATGELFF.

This rearrangement joins TRBV5-1 to TRBJ1-2; D is uncertain. This CDR3 has 14 amino acids. Trimming took 3 bases from V and 3 from J, leaving 12 bases between them. Germline CDR1 and CDR2: SGHRS and YFSETQ. The CDR3: CASSSTGGYYGYTF. The CDR3 region has the DNA TGCGCCAGCAGCTCGACTGGAGGGTACTATGGCTACACCTTC.

The gene calls are TRBV11-2 and TRBJ2-7, with D possibly matching TRBD2 (6 bases). V lost 5 bases and J lost 5, with 10 bases in between. CDR1 and CDR2 from the germline V gene are SGHAT and FQNNGV. The CDR3 covers 12 residues. In DNA, the CDR3 is TGTGCCAGCAGCCGAAGGACTAACGAGCAGTACTTC. Translated, it gives CASSRRTNEQYF.

Remarks on this clone: This specimen includes other DNA sequences encoding the same CDR3. The genes are TRBV9 and TRBJ2-7; unclear D gene. V was cut by 0 bases and J by 1 base, with 5 bases left in between. This CDR3 has 13 residues. CDR1 is SGDLS, CDR2 YYNGEE, per germline. CDR3 protein: CASSVGGSYEQYF. CDR3 sequence (DNA): TGTGCCAGCAGCGTAGGTGGGTCCTACGAGCAGTACTTC.

The V gene is TRBV27, the J gene TRBJ2-7; D is undetermined. The V and J ends lost 7 bases and 2 bases respectively, with 15 bases between them. CDR3 length: 14 amino acids. CDR1 is MNHEY and CDR2 is SMNVEV in the germline V gene (reference sequence). The CDR3 here is CASKPKVGTYEQYF. The CDR3 DNA is TGTGCCAGCAAGCCTAAAGTGGGGACCTACGAGCAGTACTTC.

The chain couples TRBV9 to TRBJ2-7; 8 positions match TRBD1. Germline CDR1 and CDR2: SGDLS and YYNGEE. V lost 0 bases, J lost 5 bases, and 10 bases stayed unmatched. The CDR3 has 16 residues. CDR3 sequence: CASSVGLDRGSNEQYF. The DNA for the CDR3 is TGTGCCAGCAGCGTAGGGCTAGACAGGGGTTCGAACGAGCAGTACTTC.

The chain carries TRBV5-1 and TRBJ2-1; TRBD2 agrees at 9 bases. J was trimmed by 1 base and V by 1 base; bases with no gene match: 9. The CDR3 length is 18 residues. The germline CDR1 and CDR2 sequences are SGHRS and YFSETQ. CDR3 loop: CASSLPGGAGGSYNEQFF. Here the CDR3 DNA reads TGCGCCAGCAGCTTGCCCGGTGGAGCGGGAGGTTCCTACAATGAGCAGTTCTTC.

The chain's CDR3 is CASNDPDFLEQFF. CDR3 in DNA: TGTGCCAGTAATGACCCGGACTTCCTTGAGCAGTTCTTC. J is TRBJ2-1 and V is TRBV19; D perhaps matches TRBD2 (5 bases). V lost 7 bases to trimming and J lost 9 bases, with 16 bases between them. The CDR3 covers 13 residues. Germline V gene lookup returns CDR1 LNHDA and CDR2 SQIVND (reference sequence).

V usage is TRBV9 and J usage is TRBJ1-3; 8 bases are shared with TRBD1. CDR3 length equals 16 residues. V trimming: 3 bases; J trimming: 3 bases; junction bases outside the gene matches: 8. Germline CDR1 reads SGDLS; CDR2 reads YYNGEE. CDR3 sequence reads: CASSDSLDRGGNTIYF. CDR3 nucleotides: TGTGCCAGCAGCGACTCACTCGACAGGGGTGGAAACACCATATATTTT.

The chain joins TRBV7-9 to TRBJ2-7; no clear D. Trimming stripped 5 bases from V and 3 bases from J, with 14 bases between. This CDR3 spans 14 amino acids. Germline assignment: CDR1 SEHNR and CDR2 FQNEAQ (reference sequence). Here the CDR3 reads CASSGPLISYEQYF. CDR3 sequence (DNA): TGTGCCAGCAGCGGACCCCTTATTAGCTACGAGCAGTACTTC.

CDR3 amino acids: CASSSRERGYEQYF. The CDR3, as DNA: TGTGCCAGCAGTTCCCGGGAGAGGGGCTACGAGCAGTACTTC. The J gene is TRBJ2-7, the V gene TRBV27; a possible D gene is TRBD2 (6 bases). Trimming removed 4 bases at V and 3 bases at J, with 13 bases between. This CDR3 is 14 amino acids long. Germline V lookup: CDR1 MNHEY, CDR2 SMNVEV (reference sequence).

The chain has TRBV29-1 and TRBJ2-2, with D possibly being TRBD1 (5 bases). V was shortened by 6 bases and J by 6 bases, with 17 bases between the two germline ends. The CDR3 runs 14 residues. Germline V gene lookup returns CDR1 SQVTM and CDR2 ANQGSEA. The CDR3 sequence: CSVDSHAKAGELFF. The CDR3 DNA follows: TGCAGCGTCGACAGCCACGCCAAGGCCGGGGAGCTGTTTTTT.

The V gene is TRBV9, the J gene TRBJ2-3, with 8 bases that match TRBD1. Germline lookup yields CDR1 SGDLS and CDR2 YYNGEE. V trimming: 2 bases; J trimming: 0 bases; junction bases outside the gene matches: 2. There are 15 residues in the CDR3. The CDR3 region has the DNA TGTGCCAGCAGCGTGGGACAGGTTAGCACAGATACGCAGTATTTT. Its protein is CASSVGQVSTDTQYF.

V usage is TRBV27 and J usage is TRBJ2-1, with 11 bases lining up with TRBD2. Germline trimming cut 6 bases from V and 3 bases from J; bases unmatched to any gene: 4. The CDR3 contains 15 residues. Looked up from germline, CDR1 is MNHEY and CDR2 is SMNVEV (reference sequence). The CDR3 region is CASSPLAGDYNEQFF. Written as DNA, the CDR3 is TGTGCCAGCAGCCCACTAGCGGGGGACTACAATGAGCAGTTCTTC.

The chain recombines TRBV5-5 with TRBJ2-1; possibly TRBD1 for D (5 bases). The CDR3 has 13 residues. Germline V gene lookup returns CDR1 SGHKS and CDR2 YYEKEE (reference sequence). The ends were cut back, 4 bases at V and 6 bases at J, with 11 bases in the middle. CDR3 loop: CASSAARGNEQFF. CDR3 sequence (DNA): TGTGCCAGCAGCGCTGCTAGGGGCAATGAGCAGTTCTTC.

The rearrangement joins TRBV11-3 to TRBJ2-7; weak D call: TRBD1 (5 bases). Germline-derived CDR1 and CDR2 are SGHNT and YENEEA. The ends were cut back, 1 base at V and 3 bases at J, with 13 bases in the middle. The CDR3 covers 15 residues. CDR3 amino acids: CASSLGTGGFYEQYF. CDR3 sequence (DNA): TGTGCCAGCAGCTTAGGAACAGGTGGGTTCTACGAGCAGTACTTC.

The V and J genes are TRBV7-8 and TRBJ2-7, with 10 bases that match TRBD2. J lost 3 bases, V lost 5 bases, and 10 bases had no gene match. This CDR3 region has 16 residues. Germline CDR1 and CDR2: SGHVS and FQNEAQ. Here the CDR3 reads CASSPTKLAGRYEQYF. CDR3 bases: TGTGCCAGCAGCCCCACCAAACTAGCGGGACGCTACGAGCAGTACTTC.

The chain links TRBV9 to TRBJ2-3; TRBD2 matches 12 bases. Germline V lookup: CDR1 SGDLS, CDR2 YYNGEE. CDR3 length: 18 residues. J was trimmed by 4 bases and V by 3 bases; bases with no gene match: 12. As DNA, the CDR3 is TGTGCCAGCAGCGCAAGCGGACTAGCGGGATTAGTATCAGATACGCAGTATTTT. It yields the protein CASSASGLAGLVSDTQYF.